The T cell receptor beta chain described here comes from a study of T cells in Graves' hyperthyroidism and ophthalmopathy. Notes on the study in general: Most thyroid clonotypes with frequency above 0.001 were detected in blood.

The germline V and J ends were trimmed by 5 bases and 5 bases, with 19 bases remaining between them. The CDR3 extends over 15 amino acids. Germline V gene sequence: CDR1 SGHTA, CDR2 FQGNSA. On this clonotype: Its cognate antigen is unknown.

Stable hyperthyroidism: no ophthalmopathy progression over 18 months of follow-up. Clinicians diagnosed patients from clinical symptoms, serum thyroxine and TRAb, thyroid ultrasound and orbital computed tomography. There were TCR beta CDR3 regions amplified from RNA transcripts. When the TCR CDR3 underwent first-round RT-PCR, the HTBI primer set was used. Via MiXCR, TCRdb re-called the multiplex PCR reads, giving one row per CDR3 protein. Of roughly 45,000 distinct CDR3 sequences detected, 45% to 50% appear once; the ten largest clones hold about 30%. Sample: peripheral blood or thyroid tissue (not recorded which). The rearrangement joins TRBV7-2 to TRBJ2-7, with a possible D match to TRBD2 (7 bases). The receptor was derived from a woman aged 50 to 60 with Graves' hyperthyroidism. The chain's CDR3 is CASSNSWGGADEQYF. CDR3 bases: TGTGCCAGCAGCAATTCCTGGGGGGGCGCAGACGAGCAGTACTTC.